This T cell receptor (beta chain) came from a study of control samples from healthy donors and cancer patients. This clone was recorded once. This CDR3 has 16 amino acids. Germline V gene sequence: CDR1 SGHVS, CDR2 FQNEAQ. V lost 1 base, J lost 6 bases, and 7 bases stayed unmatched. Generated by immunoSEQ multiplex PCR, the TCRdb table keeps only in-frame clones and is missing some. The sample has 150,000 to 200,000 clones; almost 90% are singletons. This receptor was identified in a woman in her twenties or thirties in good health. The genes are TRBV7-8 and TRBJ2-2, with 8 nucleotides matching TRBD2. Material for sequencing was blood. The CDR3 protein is CASSLVPPGGPGELFF. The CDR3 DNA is TGTGCCAGCAGCTTAGTCCCCCCGGGGGGGCCCGGGGAGCTGTTTTTT.